This T cell receptor (beta chain) is drawn from a study of regulatory T cells in long-lasting Graves disease. This sample's time point: newly diagnosed GD, antithyroid drugs for less than 3 months. RNA extracted from PBMCs served as the sequencing template. This clonotype was found many times. HTBI primers from iRepertoire and Arm-PCR of CDR3 regions yielded the TCR beta libraries. MiXCR was run by TCRdb on the multiplex PCR reads, yielding one entry per CDR3 protein. The sample yields about half a million distinct CDR3 sequences, more than 10% seen once. The germline gives CDR1 MNHEY, CDR2 SVGEGT. The V end lost 4 bases, the J end lost 7 bases, and 17 bases lay between the germline ends. This CDR3 comprises 15 residues. These same data were also listed under a study on T cells in Graves' hyperthyroidism and ophthalmopathy.

The chain couples TRBV6-2 or TRBV6-3 to TRBJ2-1; D may correspond to TRBD1 or TRBD2 (5 bases each). The sequencing used peripheral blood mononuclear cells (PBMCs), collected at new diagnosis, from a patient treated with antithyroid drugs. The sequence derives from a woman aged 30 to 39 with Graves disease. The CDR3, as DNA: TGTGCCAGCAGTTCTCGGGGCCCCACTTGGAATGAGCAGTTCTTC. This gives the protein CASSSRGPTWNEQFF.